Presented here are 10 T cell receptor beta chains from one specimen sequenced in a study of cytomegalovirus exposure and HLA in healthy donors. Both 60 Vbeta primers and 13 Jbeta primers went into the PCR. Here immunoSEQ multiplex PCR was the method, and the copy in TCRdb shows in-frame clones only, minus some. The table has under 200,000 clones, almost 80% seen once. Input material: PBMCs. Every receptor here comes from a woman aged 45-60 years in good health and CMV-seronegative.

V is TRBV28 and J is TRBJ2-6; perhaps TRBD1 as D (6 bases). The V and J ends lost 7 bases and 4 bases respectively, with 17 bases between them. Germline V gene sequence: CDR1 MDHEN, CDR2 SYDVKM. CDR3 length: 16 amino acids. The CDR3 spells CASTVGGFSGANVLTF. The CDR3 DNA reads TGTGCCAGCACCGTAGGGGGTTTTTCGGGGGCCAACGTCCTGACTTTC.

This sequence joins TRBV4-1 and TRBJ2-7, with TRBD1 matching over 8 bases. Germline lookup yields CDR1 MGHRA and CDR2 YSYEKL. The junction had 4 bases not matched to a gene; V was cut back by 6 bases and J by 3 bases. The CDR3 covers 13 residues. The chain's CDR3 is CASRRQGNYEQYF. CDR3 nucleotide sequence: TGCGCCAGCAGAAGACAGGGGAACTACGAGCAGTACTTC.

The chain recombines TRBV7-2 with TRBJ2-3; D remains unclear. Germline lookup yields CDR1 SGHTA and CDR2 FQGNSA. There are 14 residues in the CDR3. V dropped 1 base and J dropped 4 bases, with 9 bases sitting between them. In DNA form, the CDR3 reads TGTGCCAGCAGCTTAGATCCCGCGCCAGATACGCAGTATTTT. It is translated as CASSLDPAPDTQYF.

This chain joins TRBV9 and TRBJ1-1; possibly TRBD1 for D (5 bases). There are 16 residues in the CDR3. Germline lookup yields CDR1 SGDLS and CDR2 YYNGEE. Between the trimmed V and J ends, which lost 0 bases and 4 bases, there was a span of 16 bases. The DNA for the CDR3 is TGTGCCAGCAGCGTAGAAGGGGCTGGGTACGGCACTGAAGCTTTCTTT. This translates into CASSVEGAGYGTEAFF. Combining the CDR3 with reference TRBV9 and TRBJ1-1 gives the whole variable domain DSGVTQTPKHLITATGQRVTLRCSPRSGDLSVYWYQQSLDQGLQFLIQYYNGEERAKGNILERFSAQQFPDLHSELNLSSLELGDSALYFCASSVEGAGYGTEAFFGQGTRLTVV.

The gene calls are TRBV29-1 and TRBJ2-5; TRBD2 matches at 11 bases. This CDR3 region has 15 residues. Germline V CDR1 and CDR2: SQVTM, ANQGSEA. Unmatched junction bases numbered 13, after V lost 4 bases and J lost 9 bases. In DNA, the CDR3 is TGCAGCGTTGGACTAGCGGGGAGCCCCCAGGTTTCCCAGTACTTC. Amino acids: CSVGLAGSPQVSQYF.

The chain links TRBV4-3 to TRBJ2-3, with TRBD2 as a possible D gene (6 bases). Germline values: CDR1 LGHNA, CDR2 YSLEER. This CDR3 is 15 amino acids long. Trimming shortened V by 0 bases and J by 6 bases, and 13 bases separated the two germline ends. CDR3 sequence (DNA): TGCGCCAGCAGCCAAGATAGGGACTGGGCGGATACGCAGTATTTT. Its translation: CASSQDRDWADTQYF.

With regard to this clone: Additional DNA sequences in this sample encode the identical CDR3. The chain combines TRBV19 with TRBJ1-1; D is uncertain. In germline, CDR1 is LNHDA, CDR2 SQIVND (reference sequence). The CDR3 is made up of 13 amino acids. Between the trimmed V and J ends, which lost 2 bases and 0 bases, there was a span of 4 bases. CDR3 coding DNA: TGTGCCAGTAGTATACAGGTGAACACTGAAGCTTTCTTT. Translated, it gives CASSIQVNTEAFF.

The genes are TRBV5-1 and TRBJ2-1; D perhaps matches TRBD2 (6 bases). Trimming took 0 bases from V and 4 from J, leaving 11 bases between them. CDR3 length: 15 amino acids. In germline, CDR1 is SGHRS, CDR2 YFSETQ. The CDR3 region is CASSLGRTTYNEQFF. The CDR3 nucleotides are TGCGCCAGCAGCTTGGGGCGGACTACGTACAATGAGCAGTTCTTC.

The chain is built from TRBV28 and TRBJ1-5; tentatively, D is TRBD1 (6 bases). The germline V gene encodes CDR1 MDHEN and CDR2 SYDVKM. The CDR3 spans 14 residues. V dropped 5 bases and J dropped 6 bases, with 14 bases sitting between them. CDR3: CASSRGAHAQPQHF. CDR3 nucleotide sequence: TGTGCCAGCAGTCGGGGGGCGCACGCTCAGCCCCAGCATTTT.

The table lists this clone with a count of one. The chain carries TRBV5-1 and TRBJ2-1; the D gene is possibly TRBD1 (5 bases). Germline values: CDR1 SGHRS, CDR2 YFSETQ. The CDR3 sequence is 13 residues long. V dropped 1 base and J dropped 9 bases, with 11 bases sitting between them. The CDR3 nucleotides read TGCGCCAGCAGCTTGCAGACAGAAGGTGAGCAGTTCTTC. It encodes CASSLQTEGEQFF.